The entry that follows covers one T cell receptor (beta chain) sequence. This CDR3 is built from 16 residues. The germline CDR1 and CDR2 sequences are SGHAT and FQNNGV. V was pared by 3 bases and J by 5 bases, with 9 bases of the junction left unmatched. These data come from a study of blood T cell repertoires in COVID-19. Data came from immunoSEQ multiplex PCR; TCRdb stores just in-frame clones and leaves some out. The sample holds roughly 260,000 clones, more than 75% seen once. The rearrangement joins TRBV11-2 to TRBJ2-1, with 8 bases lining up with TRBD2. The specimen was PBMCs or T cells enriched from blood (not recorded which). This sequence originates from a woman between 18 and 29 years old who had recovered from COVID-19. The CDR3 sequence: CASSFLSTSANNEQFF. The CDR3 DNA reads TGTGCCAGCAGCTTCTTGTCGACTAGCGCCAACAATGAGCAGTTCTTC.